The 16 T cell receptor beta chains below all came from one sample that was sequenced in a study of blood T cells in healthy people across ages (dated by TCRdb to the mid-2010s). Library creation used 5' RACE. Sequencing was performed on an Illumina HiSeq 2500. A second PCR of roughly 7 to 12 cycles was run with a J-beta primer mix and a sample-barcoded 5' primer. In TCRdb, the public reads were trimmed at Q25 with fastp and aligned with MiXCR, with productive beta chains retained. Under each unique CDR3 protein, matching rows form one entry showing the most common genes and DNA. This sample holds hundreds of thousands of distinct CDR3 sequences; 25% to 35% were observed only once. The top ten constitute 15% to 20% of the sample. Specimen: blood. The receptor source for this set is a woman older than 75 in good health.

This clonotype was observed at least ten times. The chain combines TRBV7-2 with TRBJ2-7; D is possibly TRBD2 (6 bases). Germline CDR1 SGHTA, CDR2 FQGNSA. Trimming took off 5 bases at V and 4 bases at J, with 15 bases between the two ends. The CDR3 has 14 amino acids. The CDR3: CASSPRTGVYEQYF. In DNA form, the CDR3 reads TGTGCCAGCAGCCCCAGGACGGGGGTATACGAGCAGTACTTC.

Ten or more counts support this clonotype. The gene calls are TRBV28 and TRBJ1-2; unclear D gene. The CDR3 totals 11 residues. Trimming cost V 6 bases and J 7 bases, with 9 bases left between them. Germline CDR1 reads MDHEN; CDR2 reads SYDVKM. The CDR3 DNA is TGTGCCAGCAGCCCTCAAATTGGCTACACCTTC. This encodes CASSPQIGYTF.

This clonotype was seen a handful of times. The V call is TRBV7-3, the J call TRBJ2-7; 7 bases fit TRBD1. Trimming removed 5 bases from V and 2 bases from J; junction bases left unmatched: 6. CDR1 SGHTA and CDR2 FQGTGA come from the germline V gene. The CDR3 sequence is 14 residues long. The CDR3 DNA sequence: TGTGCCAGCAGCCCCACAGGGGCCACCTACGAGCAGTACTTC. Its translation: CASSPTGATYEQYF.

This clonotype showed up just a few times. This chain connects TRBV20-1 to TRBJ1-1; unclear D gene. Germline assignment: CDR1 DFQATT and CDR2 SNEGSKA (reference sequence). The CDR3 is 15 residues long. Between the trimmed V and J ends, which lost 3 bases and 0 bases, there was a span of 14 bases. CDR3 region: CSARQQTRMNTEAFF. For the CDR3, the DNA is TGCAGTGCTAGGCAACAAACAAGAATGAACACTGAAGCTTTCTTT.

The sample holds many counts of this clonotype. V gene TRBV7-9 combines with J gene TRBJ2-5, with D possibly being TRBD2 (7 bases). The CDR3 has 19 amino acids. Trimming stripped 5 bases from V and 5 bases from J, with 30 bases between. Per the germline V gene, CDR1 is SEHNR and CDR2 is FQNEAQ (reference sequence). CDR3 sequence: CASSHPPEGGRQSGETQYF. The CDR3 DNA reads TGTGCCAGCAGCCACCCTCCGGAGGGGGGGCGCCAAAGTGGGGAGACCCAGTACTTC. Based on the CDR3 plus reference TRBV7-9 and TRBJ2-5, the full variable domain is DTGVSQNPRHKITKRGQNVTFRCDPISEHNRLYWYRQTLGQGPEFLTYFQNEAQLEKSRLLSDRFSAERPKGSFSTLEIQRTEQGDSAMYLCASSHPPEGGRQSGETQYFGPGTRLLVL.

This clonotype was seen ten or more times. The chain has TRBV11-2 and TRBJ2-5; possibly TRBD1 for D (5 bases). Trimming left V 5 bases short and J 5 bases short, with 15 bases between. The CDR3 length is 14 residues. Per the germline V gene, CDR1 is SGHAT and CDR2 is FQNNGV. CDR3: CASSQITGQETQYF. The CDR3 region has the DNA TGTGCCAGCAGCCAAATCACAGGTCAGGAGACCCAGTACTTC.

V gene TRBV4-1 combines with J gene TRBJ1-1; the D gene is possibly TRBD1 (5 bases). Germline V lookup: CDR1 MGHRA, CDR2 YSYEKL. The CDR3 has 16 amino acids. Trimming stripped 0 bases from V and 0 bases from J, with 11 bases between. The CDR3 loop reads CASSQEATVMNTEAFF. The CDR3 DNA reads TGCGCCAGCAGCCAAGAAGCGACAGTTATGAACACTGAAGCTTTCTTT.

This clonotype has a count of ten or more. The V call is TRBV7-2, the J call TRBJ2-3; D is unresolved. The CDR3 is 12 amino acids. From germline, CDR1 is SGHTA and CDR2 FQGNSA. Trimming stripped 3 bases from V and 6 bases from J, with 7 bases between. The CDR3 DNA follows: TGTGCCAGCAGCTTCCTCTTGGATACGCAGTATTTT. Its protein product is CASSFLLDTQYF.

In its sample, this clonotype was seen many times. The genes are TRBV29-1 and TRBJ2-3; D not certain. The CDR3 length is 11 residues. Between the trimmed V and J ends, which lost 2 bases and 6 bases, there was a span of 6 bases. The V gene's germline CDR1 is SQVTM and CDR2 ANQGSEA. CDR3 residues: CSVEMGDTQYF. The CDR3, as DNA: TGCAGCGTTGAAATGGGGGATACGCAGTATTTT.

This clonotype was seen a few times. Given a much more abundant clone one base away, this may be a read error. The chain couples TRBV7-2 to TRBJ2-1; the D gene is possibly TRBD2 (6 bases). Trimming cost V 5 bases and J 2 bases, with 13 bases left between them. The germline CDR1 and CDR2 sequences are SGHTA and FQGNSA. The CDR3 covers 15 residues. This CDR3 reads CASSPRDSPYNEQFF. CDR3 nucleotide sequence: TGTGCCAGCAGCCCCCGGGACTCCCCCTACAATGAGCAGTTCTTC.

This clonotype has a count of ten or more. The chain joins TRBV5-5 to TRBJ2-1; D ambiguous. Germline-derived CDR1 and CDR2 are SGHKS and YYEKEE (reference sequence). The length of the CDR3 is 15 residues. V shed 3 bases and J shed 0 bases, with 10 bases lying between them. The CDR3 DNA reads TGTGCCAGCAGCTCCAGAGAACACTCCTACAATGAGCAGTTCTTC. This translates into CASSSREHSYNEQFF.

The table lists this clonotype with many counts. V is TRBV6-2 or TRBV6-3 and J is TRBJ2-6; D could derive from TRBD1 or TRBD2 (6 bases each). Germline lookup yields CDR1 MNHEY and CDR2 SVGEGT. The CDR3 has 18 residues. Trimming removed 6 bases at V and 0 bases at J, with 18 bases between. The CDR3 DNA reads TGTGCCAGCAGCCGAAAGAAACAGGGAGGCTCTGGGGCCAACGTCCTGACTTTC. The encoded protein is CASSRKKQGGSGANVLTF.

CDR3 nucleotides: TGTGCCAGCAGTTCAGCGGGGGGGCTTATTATGGACTCCTACAATGAGCAGTTCTTC. Translating it yields CASSSAGGLIMDSYNEQFF. The gene calls are TRBV12-3 or TRBV12-4 and TRBJ2-1, with 10 bases identical to TRBD2. Trimming took 4 bases from V and 0 from J; bases not matched to a gene: 12. The CDR3 is 19 residues long.

The V call is TRBV12-3 or TRBV12-4, the J call TRBJ1-1; D unresolved. The CDR3 is 14 residues long. Trimming cost V 2 bases and J 6 bases, with 13 bases left between them. CDR3 protein: CASSLSIQVPEAFF. Written as DNA, the CDR3 is TGTGCCAGCAGTTTATCAATCCAGGTCCCTGAAGCTTTCTTT.

A note on this clonotype: No conserved phenylalanine or tryptophan is present at the end of the CDR3, so a read error is the likely explanation. The chain has TRBV12-3 or TRBV12-4 and TRBJ2-7; unclear D gene. V was trimmed by 1 base and J by 4 bases, leaving 11 bases between them. This CDR3 contains 14 residues. In DNA form, the CDR3 reads TGTGCCAGCAGTTTAGGTCGGAAAACATACGAGCAGTACTGC. Its protein is CASSLGRKTYEQYC.

V and J are TRBV12-3 or TRBV12-4 and TRBJ1-6; D unclear. The CDR3 has 14 residues. Deletions cut 5 bases from V and 9 bases from J, with 14 bases between. CDR3 residues: CASSVGLNFSPLHF. CDR3 bases: TGTGCCAGCAGTGTAGGCCTAAACTTTTCACCCCTCCACTTT.